Detailed here is one T cell receptor (beta chain). Random hexamers were used to reverse transcribe roughly 0.45 to 1 ug of RNA. A single record per CDR3 protein comes from TCRdb applying MiXCR to the immunoSEQ multiplex PCR reads. In the table there are roughly 190,000 distinct CDR3 sequences, approximately 93% of which are singletons. Sequencing of TCR beta covered CD8+ and CD4+ T cells obtained from blood. These data are taken from a study of CD8 T cells in Susac syndrome. The material sequenced was CD4+ T cells from PBMCs. The TCR comes from a human donor in good health.

DNA for the CDR3: TGTGCCAGCAGCCCGGACACCTTCAGCACTGAAGCTTTCTTT. As protein: CASSPDTFSTEAFF. This rearrangement joins TRBV7-9 to TRBJ1-1; D is possibly TRBD1 (5 bases). The germline gives CDR1 SEHNR, CDR2 FQNEAQ (reference sequence). Trimming removed 5 bases from V and 4 bases from J, with 14 bases in between. The CDR3 length is 14 residues. Filled out from reference TRBV7-9 and TRBJ1-1, the complete variable domain reads DTGVSQNPRHKITKRGQNVTFRCDPISEHNRLYWYRQTLGQGPEFLTYFQNEAQLEKSRLLSDRFSAERPKGSFSTLEIQRTEQGDSAMYLCASSPDTFSTEAFFGQGTRLTVV.